The 2 T cell receptor beta chains below come from one sample, sequenced in a study of blood T cell repertoires in COVID-19. Libraries were prepared by immunoSEQ multiplex PCR; TCRdb keeps only in-frame clonotypes and omits some of them. Of under 45,000 clones in the sample, about 86% were seen once. The sample taken for sequencing was peripheral blood. Receptors originate from a human donor in a cohort sampled during active COVID-19.

This clone was seen more than once but under ten times. J is TRBJ1-1 and V is TRBV3-1 (or the pseudogene TRBV3-2), with 9 bases lining up with TRBD1. CDR1 and CDR2 from the germline V gene are LGHDT and YNNKEL (reference sequence). This CDR3 is 12 amino acids long. J lost 11 bases, V lost 6 bases, and 7 bases had no gene match. The CDR3 nucleotides read TGTGCCAGCAGTCGAACAGGGGGCAATGCTTTCTTT. Encoded protein: CASSRTGGNAFF.

This chain links TRBV6-5 with TRBJ2-7, with 7 bases that match TRBD1. The V gene end was trimmed by 5 bases and the J gene end by 3 bases; junction bases not matched to a gene: 10. Per germline, CDR1 MNHEY and CDR2 SVGAGI. The CDR3 length is 15 residues. CDR3 DNA: TGTGCCAGCAGTCCCCGGGACAGTCTCCACTACGAGCAGTACGTC. The encoded protein is CASSPRDSLHYEQYV.